A selection of T cell receptor beta chains follows, all from one sample in a study of T cells in Graves' hyperthyroidism and ophthalmopathy. A single record per CDR3 protein comes from TCRdb applying MiXCR to the multiplex PCR reads. The sample holds around 720,000 distinct CDR3 sequences, approximately 40% seen once. Sequencing was done on a sample of blood. These receptors were taken from a woman aged 35 to 49 with Graves' hyperthyroidism. Both conserved end residues are part of each CDR3. Each record gives: clone size, V gene, J gene, CDR3 length, D gene, CDR3 protein, CDR3 DNA. A D gene is named only where the DNA matches it firmly. Clone size is given for some rows only: seen once, a few or many times, or a class if the clone is expanded.

>many|TRBV7-2|TRBJ2-7|16|NA
CASSLANSPSSYEQYF
TGTGCCAGCAGCTTAGCGAACAGTCCTAGCTCCTACGAGCAGTACTTC
>NA|TRBV7-3|TRBJ1-5|15|NA
CASSFRPDSNQPQHF
TGTGCCAGCAGCTTTAGGCCTGACAGCAATCAGCCTCAGCATTTT
>once|TRBV29-1|TRBJ1-2|11|NA
CSVEGGRGYTF
TGCAGCGTTGAAGGAGGGCGTGGCTACACCTTC
>many|TRBV7-2|TRBJ2-5|13|NA
CASTLGAWETQYF
TGTGCCAGCACGTTGGGGGCCTGGGAGACCCAGTACTTC
>many|TRBV15|TRBJ1-2|12|NA
CATRVGDYGYTF
TGTGCCACCAGGGTAGGGGACTATGGCTACACCTTC
>NA|TRBV2|TRBJ1-5|15|TRBD1
CASSGDRDGNQPQHF
TGTGCCAGCAGTGGGGACAGGGACGGCAATCAGCCCCAGCATTTT
>few|TRBV20-1|TRBJ2-2|14|NA
CSAQAVGGTGELFF
TGCAGTGCACAAGCGGTTGGGGGGACCGGGGAGCTGTTTTTT
>few|TRBV19|TRBJ2-2|13|NA
CATLDLNTGEPFF
TGTGCCACCCTAGACCTAAACACCGGGGAGCCGTTTTTT
>many|TRBV12-3/TRBV12-4|TRBJ1-2|12|TRBD1
CASSSGGYGYTF
TGTGCCAGCAGTTCAGGGGGCTATGGCTACACCTTC
>many|TRBV5-6|TRBJ1-5|17|NA
CASSLAGAGTWEQPQHF
TGTGCCAGCAGCTTGGCAGGAGCCGGAACCTGGGAGCAGCCCCAGCATTTT
>many|TRBV13|TRBJ1-2|14|NA
CASSGRGANYGYTF
TGTGCCAGCAGTGGCCGGGGGGCGAACTATGGCTACACCTTC
>NA|TRBV10-1|TRBJ2-7|16|NA
CASSAGTGIGSYEQYF
TGCGCCAGCAGCGCCGGGACGGGGATTGGATCCTACGAGCAGTACTTC
>NA|TRBV25-1|TRBJ1-1|16|NA
CASSESFSGDLPRAFF
TGTGCCAGCAGTGAATCTTTTAGTGGGGATCTCCCGAGAGCTTTCTTT
>many|TRBV2|TRBJ2-2|16|NA
CASSEARFGGTGELFF
TGTGCCAGCAGTGAAGCCAGGTTTGGGGGGACCGGGGAGCTGTTTTTT
>many|TRBV7-6|TRBJ1-1|14|TRBD1
CASSLSGQGAGAFF
TGTGCCAGCAGCTTAAGCGGACAGGGCGCCGGAGCTTTCTTT
>NA|TRBV20-1|TRBJ2-1|14|TRBD2
CSAGLGEGRHEQFF
TGCAGTGCTGGTCTGGGGGAGGGCCGGCATGAGCAGTTCTTC
>NA|TRBV10-3|TRBJ2-6|13|NA
CAIRPDLANVLTF
TGTGCCATCAGGCCCGATCTAGCCAACGTCCTGACTTTC
>NA|TRBV12-3/TRBV12-4|TRBJ2-6|14|TRBD1
CASISGQGANVLTF
TGTGCCAGCATCTCGGGACAGGGGGCCAACGTCCTGACTTTC
>NA|TRBV6-5|TRBJ2-7|15|TRBD1
CASSLSGQGSYEQYF
TGTGCCAGCAGTTTATCGGGACAGGGATCCTACGAGCAGTACTTC
>NA|TRBV20-1|TRBJ1-5|17|NA
CSARPDELDDFIAPHHF
TGCAGTGCTAGACCGGACGAGTTAGATGATTTTATTGCGCCCCACCATTTT
>NA|TRBV10-3|TRBJ2-7|17|TRBD1
CAISESTIRDRGHEQYF
TGTGCCATCAGTGAGTCGACGATACGGGACAGGGGCCACGAGCAGTACTTC
>NA|TRBV18|TRBJ1-6|14|NA
CASSRDGNGSPLHF
TGTGCCAGCTCCCGGGATGGGAATGGTTCACCCCTCCACTTT
>many|TRBV12-3/TRBV12-4|TRBJ1-4|14|NA
CASSFHRDQSLLFF
TGTGCCAGCAGTTTCCACAGGGACCAAAGTCTACTGTTTTTT
>NA|TRBV28|TRBJ2-5|18|TRBD1
CASNKGPIGGKESGTQYF
TGTGCCAGCAATAAGGGTCCTATAGGGGGCAAGGAGTCAGGGACCCAGTACTTC
>few|TRBV12-3/TRBV12-4|TRBJ2-7|16|TRBD2
CASSSLGTSALREQYF
TGTGCCAGCAGTTCCCTCGGGACTAGCGCCCTACGCGAGCAGTACTTC
>NA|TRBV10-3|TRBJ1-1|14|NA
CASSLAGQNTGAFF
TGTGCCAGCAGCTTGGCCGGGCAGAACACTGGAGCTTTCTTT
>NA|TRBV29-1|TRBJ2-5|10|NA
CSATSGAQYF
TGCAGCGCGACCTCGGGAGCCCAGTACTTC
>NA|TRBV12-3/TRBV12-4|TRBJ1-3|14|TRBD1
CASGTGAAGNTIYF
TGTGCCAGCGGAACAGGGGCGGCTGGAAACACCATATATTTT
>NA|TRBV20-1|TRBJ2-7|15|NA
CSARDSFSPDYEQYF
TGCAGTGCTAGAGATTCTTTCTCGCCCGACTACGAGCAGTACTTC
>NA|TRBV10-3|TRBJ2-2|24|NA
CAVGQGSSGANVLTFGAGTGELFF
NA
>many|TRBV7-2|TRBJ1-2|10|NA
CASSFDGYTF
TGTGCCAGCAGCTTTGATGGCTACACCTTC
>few|TRBV2|TRBJ1-1|14|NA
CASIVDRPNTEAFF
TGTGCCAGCATTGTAGACAGACCGAACACTGAAGCTTTCTTT
>NA|TRBV9|TRBJ1-4|17|NA
CASSVHGDLPTNEKLFF
TGTGCCAGCAGCGTACACGGGGATCTCCCAACTAATGAAAAACTGTTTTTT
>many|TRBV6-6|TRBJ1-6|13|NA
CARVGQYNSPLHF
TGTGCCAGGGTGGGGCAATATAATTCACCCCTCCACTTT
>once|TRBV10-3|TRBJ1-1|17|NA
CAISPTGTPFMNTEAFF
TGTGCCATCAGCCCAACCGGGACACCTTTCATGAACACTGAAGCTTTCTTT
>NA|TRBV5-5|TRBJ2-2|15|NA
CASSLSFRNTGELFF
TGTGCCAGCAGCTTGTCGTTTCGGAACACCGGGGAGCTGTTTTTT
>many|TRBV7-2|TRBJ1-5|13|NA
CASSVGFDQPQHF
TGTGCCAGCAGCGTAGGTTTCGATCAGCCCCAGCATTTT
>NA|TRBV10-2|TRBJ1-2|14|TRBD1
CASRARQGSPLDTF
TGCGCCAGCAGGGCCAGACAGGGGTCTCCGCTAGACACCTTC
>NA|TRBV29-1|TRBJ2-1|15|NA
CSVILPKSSYNEQFF
TGCAGCGTTATACTTCCGAAGAGCTCCTACAATGAGCAGTTCTTC
>NA|TRBV24-1|TRBJ2-7|15|TRBD1
CATSDGGQGFDEQYF
TGTGCCACCAGTGACGGGGGACAGGGATTCGACGAGCAGTACTTC
>NA|TRBV7-2|TRBJ1-2|15|TRBD1
CASSRTGGDSYGYTF
TGTGCCAGCAGCCGAACAGGGGGGGATAGCTATGGCTACACCTTC
>few|TRBV5-4|TRBJ1-2|14|NA
CASSLRVSFYGYTF
TGTGCCAGCAGCTTGCGGGTCTCCTTCTATGGCTACACCTTC
>NA|TRBV7-9|TRBJ1-1|15|NA
CASSATGLGRAEAFF
TGTGCCAGCAGCGCCACAGGGCTCGGAAGGGCTGAAGCTTTCTTT
>many|TRBV19|TRBJ1-1|13|TRBD1
CAISRDRDTEAFF
TGTGCCATTTCCCGGGACAGGGACACTGAAGCTTTCTTT
>few|TRBV9|TRBJ1-2|14|NA
CASSVVEGTDGYTF
TGTGCCAGCAGCGTAGTGGAGGGGACGGATGGCTACACCTTC